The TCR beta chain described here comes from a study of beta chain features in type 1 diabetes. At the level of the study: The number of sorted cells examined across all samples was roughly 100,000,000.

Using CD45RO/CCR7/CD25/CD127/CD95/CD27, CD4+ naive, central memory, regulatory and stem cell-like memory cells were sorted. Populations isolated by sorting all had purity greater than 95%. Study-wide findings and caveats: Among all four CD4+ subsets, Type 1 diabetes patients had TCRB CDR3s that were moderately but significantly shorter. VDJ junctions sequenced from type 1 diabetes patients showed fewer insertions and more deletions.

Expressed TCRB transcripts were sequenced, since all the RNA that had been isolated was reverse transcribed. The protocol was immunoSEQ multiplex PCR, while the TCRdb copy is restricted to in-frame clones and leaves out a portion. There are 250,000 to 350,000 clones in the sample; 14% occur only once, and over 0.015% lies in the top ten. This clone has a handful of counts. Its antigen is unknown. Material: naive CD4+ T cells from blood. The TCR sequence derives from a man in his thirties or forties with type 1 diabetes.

The DNA for the CDR3 is TGTGCCGCCAGGGACAGGGTAGACTATGGCTACACCTTC. Translated, it gives CAARDRVDYGYTF. The V gene is TRBV19, the J gene TRBJ1-2, with 9 bases aligning to TRBD1. In germline, CDR1 is LNHDA, CDR2 SQIVND (reference sequence). The CDR3 has 13 amino acids. With 11 bases clipped from V and 3 bases from J, the junction kept 7 bases outside the gene matches.